Listed here is a single T cell receptor (beta chain). The sample belongs to a study of blood T cell repertoires in COVID-19. Study-level information: Researchers got acute and convalescent COVID-19 samples from the United States, Italy and Spain.

The protocol was immunoSEQ multiplex PCR, while the TCRdb copy is restricted to in-frame clones and leaves out a portion. Of about 220,000 clones in the sample, roughly 75% are singletons; the top ten hold 5.5% to 8.5%. The CDR3 has 14 amino acids. Germline lookup yields CDR1 LGHDT and CDR2 YNNKEL (reference sequence). V lost 8 bases, J lost 5 bases, and 11 bases stayed unmatched. Material for sequencing was peripheral blood. The sequence came from a woman in her seventies with acute or convalescent COVID-19. V gene TRBV3-1 (or the pseudogene TRBV3-2) combines with J gene TRBJ1-1; 7 nucleotides match TRBD1. The CDR3 sequence is CASVDVNRGTEAFF. The DNA of the CDR3 is TGTGCCAGCGTGGATGTAAACAGGGGAACTGAAGCTTTCTTT.